This T cell receptor beta chain stems from a study of T cell responses to AZD1222 COVID-19 vaccine. Profiling relied on immunoSEQ multiplex PCR, and the TCRdb table lists in-frame clones only, not all of them. Of about 100,000 clones in the sample, around 90% are singletons; the top ten hold around 3.2%. On this clone itself: As yet, its antigen is unknown.

V lost 3 bases and J lost 8; bases outside the gene matches: 7. Germline-derived CDR1 and CDR2 are SGHTA and FQGNSA. The CDR3 totals 14 residues. Study-wide points: Repertoire sampling occurred only after the peak T cell response.

Sequencing was performed on peripheral blood, taken on day 0 of AZD1222 vaccination. This receptor was obtained from an adult in good health. The chain recombines TRBV7-2 with TRBJ1-5; TRBD1 aligns across 7 bases. The chain's CDR3 is CASSFGQGGEPQHF. The CDR3 region has the DNA TGTGCCAGCAGCTTCGGCCAGGGGGGGGAGCCCCAGCATTTT.